This is a list of T cell receptor beta chains from one sample in a study of PD-1 blockade in classical Hodgkin lymphoma. This table comes from immunoSEQ multiplex PCR, and its TCRdb copy is limited to in-frame clones, with some not included. Seen here are over 6,500 clones, around 80% observed once, and the top ten hold roughly 50%. This specimen consisted of peripheral blood mononuclear cells (PBMCs), obtained before the second cycle of nivolumab. The receptors were gathered from a human donor with classical Hodgkin lymphoma. CDR3s include the opening cysteine and the closing phenylalanine or tryptophan. Fields, in order: V gene, clone size, J gene, D gene, CDR3 DNA, CDR3 protein. D genes are given only for firm matches. A row's size may be missing; if present it is once, few, many or a size class.

v_call: TRBV6-1; clone_size: NA; j_call: TRBJ2-2; d_call: NA; cdr3_nt: TGTGCCAGCCGAGATGGGGAGCTGTTTTTT; cdr3_aa: CASRDGELFF
v_call: TRBV4-3; clone_size: few; j_call: TRBJ2-7; d_call: NA; cdr3_nt: TGCGCCAGCAGCCAAGATCACCATCCAAGCTACGAGCAGTACTTC; cdr3_aa: CASSQDHHPSYEQYF
v_call: TRBV28; clone_size: NA; j_call: TRBJ2-7; d_call: NA; cdr3_nt: TGTGCCAGCAGCCCCTCGACTCGGGAGCAGTACTTC; cdr3_aa: CASSPSTREQYF
v_call: TRBV2; clone_size: NA; j_call: TRBJ2-7; d_call: TRBD2; cdr3_nt: TGTGCCAGCAGTGGGCCGGGAGGACCCTACGAGCAGTACTTC; cdr3_aa: CASSGPGGPYEQYF
v_call: TRBV11-2; clone_size: NA; j_call: TRBJ2-2; d_call: TRBD1; cdr3_nt: TGTGCCAGCAGCTTAACCGGGACAGGGGTGACCGGGGAGCTGTTTTTT; cdr3_aa: CASSLTGTGVTGELFF
v_call: TRBV5-4; clone_size: once; j_call: TRBJ1-2; d_call: NA; cdr3_nt: TGTGCCAGCAGAGAAGACAGGACGTATGGCTACACCTTC; cdr3_aa: CASREDRTYGYTF
v_call: TRBV19; clone_size: few; j_call: TRBJ1-2; d_call: NA; cdr3_nt: TGTGCCAGCTGGCCCGGGGGGATAAACTATGGCTACACCTTC; cdr3_aa: CASWPGGINYGYTF
v_call: TRBV9; clone_size: NA; j_call: TRBJ1-1; d_call: TRBD1; cdr3_nt: TGTGCCAGCAGCGTTTCACAGGGGGCGAACACTGAAGCTTTCTTT; cdr3_aa: CASSVSQGANTEAFF
v_call: TRBV2; clone_size: NA; j_call: TRBJ2-7; d_call: TRBD1; cdr3_nt: TGTGCCAGCATGAAGGACAGGGCGGAATACGAGCAGTACTTC; cdr3_aa: CASMKDRAEYEQYF
v_call: TRBV7-8; clone_size: NA; j_call: TRBJ2-7; d_call: TRBD2; cdr3_nt: TGTGCCAGCAGCCTTTCTTACAGGAGCGGGAGGTCCTACGAGCAGTACTTC; cdr3_aa: CASSLSYRSGRSYEQYF
v_call: TRBV18; clone_size: NA; j_call: TRBJ2-1; d_call: TRBD2; cdr3_nt: TGTGCCAGCTCACCACCCGGACTAGCGGGACGTAGGAATGAGCAGTTCTTC; cdr3_aa: CASSPPGLAGRRNEQFF
v_call: TRBV4-3; clone_size: once; j_call: TRBJ1-2; d_call: TRBD1; cdr3_nt: TGCGCCAGCGGTATTCAGGGGGCCGGTGGCTACACCTTC; cdr3_aa: CASGIQGAGGYTF
v_call: TRBV6-6; clone_size: medium-sized; j_call: TRBJ1-2; d_call: NA; cdr3_nt: TGTGCCAGCATCAGGTGGGCGGATGGAGGTGGCTACACCTTC; cdr3_aa: CASIRWADGGGYTF
v_call: TRBV19; clone_size: NA; j_call: TRBJ1-5; d_call: NA; cdr3_nt: TGTGCCAGTAGTACGTACAGGGCTTGGGGCAATCAGCCCCAGCATTTT; cdr3_aa: CASSTYRAWGNQPQHF